The next 9 T cell receptor beta chains were all read from a single sample in a study of T cell repertoires in ileal Crohn's disease. The table came from immunoSEQ multiplex PCR; TCRdb's copy has only in-frame clones and leaves some out. Of approximately 5,000 clones in the sample, 80% to 90% were seen once. The material sequenced was ileal tissue. Source of these receptors: an adult with Crohn's disease.

The chain combines TRBV14 with TRBJ2-3, with 10 bases matching TRBD2. This CDR3 spans 19 amino acids. Losses at the gene ends were 1 base for V and 6 bases for J; bases not matched to a gene: 16. Germline assignment: CDR1 SGHDN and CDR2 FVKESK. CDR3: CASSQVPAWSGRAWDTQYF. The CDR3 DNA is TGTGCCAGCAGCCAAGTCCCCGCGTGGAGCGGGAGGGCCTGGGATACGCAGTATTTT.

The chain links TRBV28 to TRBJ2-3, with 10 bases that match TRBD1. This CDR3 has 15 residues. V shed 4 bases and J 4 bases; nucleotides not matched to a gene: 5. Germline CDR1 MDHEN, CDR2 SYDVKM. The CDR3 loop reads CASSSGGQGADTQYF. The CDR3 region has the DNA TGTGCCAGCAGTTCGGGTGGACAGGGGGCAGATACGCAGTATTTT.

The CDR3 is CASSLKGFGNTEAFF. The CDR3 DNA reads as TGTGCCAGCAGCTTGAAGGGGTTTGGGAACACTGAAGCTTTCTTT. The chain employs TRBV11-2 and TRBJ1-1; the D gene is possibly TRBD1 (5 bases). Between the trimmed V and J ends, which lost 3 bases and 1 base, there was a span of 12 bases. The CDR3 loop spans 15 amino acids. Germline-derived CDR1 and CDR2 are SGHAT and FQNNGV. Using reference TRBV11-2 and TRBJ1-1 for the parts outside the CDR3, the full variable domain is EAGVAQSPRYKIIEKRQSVAFWCNPISGHATLYWYQQILGQGPKLLIQFQNNGVVDDSQLPKDRFSAERLKGVDSTLKIQPAKLEDSAVYLCASSLKGFGNTEAFFGQGTRLTVV.

This rearrangement joins TRBV7-9 to TRBJ2-2, with 11 positions matching TRBD1. V was pared by 4 bases and J by 4 bases, with 5 bases of the junction left unmatched. The CDR3 length is 16 residues. The germline V gene has CDR1 SEHNR and CDR2 FQNEAQ (reference sequence). The DNA of the CDR3 is TGTGCCAGCAGCTCGCGGGACAGGGGGGGCACCGGGGAGCTGTTTTTT. This gives the protein CASSSRDRGGTGELFF.

CDR3 DNA sequence: TGTGCCAGCAGCTTAGGAGGACAGGGGCATCAGCCCCAGCATTTT. This encodes CASSLGGQGHQPQHF. V gene TRBV7-2 combines with J gene TRBJ1-5, with 9 positions matching TRBD1. This CDR3 is built from 15 residues. CDR1 is SGHTA, CDR2 FQGNSA, per germline. V lost 1 base to trimming and J lost 5 bases; unmatched junction nucleotides: 3.

A single count supports this clone. The genes are TRBV27 and TRBJ2-1; 9 bases agree with TRBD2. CDR1 is MNHEY, CDR2 SMNVEV, per germline (reference sequence). The length of the CDR3 is 16 residues. J was trimmed by 7 bases and V by 1 base; bases with no gene match: 8. The CDR3 is CASSLWGGLAGNEQFF. The CDR3 nucleotides are TGTGCCAGCAGTTTATGGGGGGGACTAGCTGGTAATGAGCAGTTCTTC.

The chain has TRBV28 and TRBJ1-4, with D possibly TRBD1 on 6 matching bases. V was cut by 8 bases and J by 8 bases, with 15 bases left in between. Germline lookup yields CDR1 MDHEN and CDR2 SYDVKM. This CDR3 has 13 amino acids. Here the CDR3 reads CASRPGAGEKLFF. Here the CDR3 DNA reads TGTGCCAGCCGACCAGGGGCAGGGGAAAAACTGTTTTTT. Using reference TRBV28 and TRBJ1-4 for the parts outside the CDR3, the full variable domain is DVKVTQSSRYLVKRTGEKVFLECVQDMDHENMFWYRQDPGLGLRLIYFSYDVKMKEKGDIPEGYSVSREKKERFSLILESASTNQTSMYLCASRPGAGEKLFFGSGTQLSVL.

This clone came up a few times. The chain uses TRBV7-9 and TRBJ2-5; TRBD1 matches 7 bases. In germline, CDR1 is SEHNR, CDR2 FQNEAQ (reference sequence). CDR3 size: 14 residues. Germline trimming cut 3 bases from V and 3 bases from J; bases unmatched to any gene: 4. For the CDR3, the DNA is TGTGCCAGCAGCTTTAGACAGGGTAAAGAGACCCAGTACTTC. This codes for CASSFRQGKETQYF.

This CDR3 reads CASSLDRVGGYTF. The CDR3 DNA follows: TGTGCCAGCAGTCTCGACAGGGTGGGGGGCTACACCTTC. The chain links TRBV6-5 to TRBJ1-2, with 7 bases lining up with TRBD1. Germline values: CDR1 MNHEY, CDR2 SVGAGI. This CDR3 has 13 residues. With V trimmed by 5 bases and J by 8 bases, 8 bases remained unmatched.